The next 10 T cell receptor beta chains were all read from a single sample in a study of regulatory T cells in long-lasting Graves disease. Libraries of TCR beta came from iRepertoire HTBI primers plus Arm-PCR of CDR3 regions. One entry per CDR3 protein results from TCRdb running MiXCR on the multiplex PCR reads. The sample lists approximately 500,000 distinct CDR3 sequences, around a fifth occurring once. The time point here: persistent/refractory GD, antithyroid drugs over 5 years with positive TRAb. RNA isolated from PBMCs was used to make the TCR library. The source was peripheral blood mononuclear cells (PBMCs), collected when the disease was refractory, from a patient treated with antithyroid drugs. The receptor source for this set is a female donor with Graves disease.

This clonotype was seen only once. The J gene is TRBJ1-6, the V gene TRBV7-8, with 7 bases lining up with TRBD1. CDR1 and CDR2 from the germline V gene are SGHVS and FQNEAQ. The CDR3 contains 12 residues. With V trimmed by 5 bases and J by 10 bases, 2 bases remained unmatched. DNA for the CDR3: TGTGCCAGCAGCACAGGGGAGTCACCCCTCCACTTT. It specifies CASSTGESPLHF.

Turning to this clonotype: This sequence may be a read error, since a much larger clone differs from it by one base. This chain joins TRBV11-2 and TRBJ2-6; D might be TRBD1 (5 bases). CDR3 length: 14 amino acids. From germline, CDR1 is SGHAT and CDR2 FQNNGV. In nucleotides, the CDR3 is TGTGCCAGCAGCTTGACACGTGGGGCCAGCGTCCTGACTTTC. It encodes CASSLTRGASVLTF. Combining the CDR3 with reference TRBV11-2 and TRBJ2-6 gives the whole variable domain EAGVAQSPRYKIIEKRQSVAFWCNPISGHATLYWYQQILGQGPKLLIQFQNNGVVDDSQLPKDRFSAERLKGVDSTLKIQPAKLEDSAVYLCASSLTRGASVLTFGAGSRLTVL.

The chain carries TRBV29-1 and TRBJ1-1, with D unresolved. The CDR3 runs 14 residues. V lost 6 bases, J lost 3 bases, and 17 bases lay in between. Germline V lookup: CDR1 SQVTM, CDR2 ANQGSEA. The CDR3 here is CSVGRLASDTEAFF. CDR3 nucleotide sequence: TGCAGCGTGGGCCGCCTAGCGTCCGACACTGAAGCTTTCTTT.

J is TRBJ2-1 and V is TRBV27; D may be TRBD1 (6 bases). Germline V gene lookup returns CDR1 MNHEY and CDR2 SMNVEV (reference sequence). CDR3 length: 13 amino acids. V lost 2 bases to trimming and J lost 9 bases, with 11 bases between them. The CDR3 sequence is CASSLAGVGEQFF. The CDR3 DNA reads TGTGCCAGCAGTTTAGCAGGGGTTGGTGAGCAGTTCTTC.

This clonotype was found many times. This CDR3 reads CASGWGYYGYTF. The CDR3 DNA reads as TGTGCCAGCGGTTGGGGGTACTATGGCTACACCTTC. The V and J genes are TRBV2 and TRBJ1-2; possible D gene TRBD1, 5 bases. Trimming removed 8 bases at V and 3 bases at J, with 10 bases between. In germline, CDR1 is SNHLY, CDR2 FYNNEI. This CDR3 contains 12 residues.

In this sample, this clonotype turned up many times. The CDR3, as DNA: TGTGCCAGCGCCTGGGGGGGCAGGAACACTGAAGCTTTCTTT. Translated: CASAWGGRNTEAFF. The gene calls are TRBV7-2 and TRBJ1-1; D may be TRBD1 (6 bases). This CDR3 is 14 amino acids long. The ends were cut back, 8 bases at V and 1 base at J, with 14 bases in the middle. Germline V CDR1 and CDR2: SGHTA, FQGNSA.

The chain uses TRBV29-1 and TRBJ1-1; D not resolved. V was shortened by 5 bases and J by 12 bases, with 22 bases between the two germline ends. This CDR3 is built from 13 residues. CDR1 is SQVTM, CDR2 ANQGSEA, per germline. CDR3 protein: CSVCPPGISNPFF. The CDR3 DNA reads TGCAGCGTTTGCCCCCCAGGCATCTCGAATCCTTTCTTT.

The table lists this clonotype with many counts. V is TRBV10-3 and J is TRBJ2-2; unclear D gene. The ends were cut back, 5 bases at V and 3 bases at J, with 13 bases in the middle. CDR1 and CDR2 (germline): ENHRY, SYGVKD. The CDR3 runs 15 residues. In DNA, the CDR3 is TGTGCCATCAGTTATGGATGGGTGGACACCGGGGAGCTGTTTTTT. This sequence encodes CAISYGWVDTGELFF.

Many counts were recorded for this clonotype. This sequence joins TRBV24-1 and TRBJ1-2, with D perhaps matching TRBD1 (5 bases). The germline V gene encodes CDR1 KGHDR and CDR2 SFDVKD. The CDR3 is made up of 15 amino acids. Trimming stripped 1 base from V and 8 bases from J, with 16 bases between. CDR3 sequence reads: CATSDFRDPVGGYTF. Written as DNA, the CDR3 is TGTGCCACCAGTGATTTCCGGGACCCAGTAGGCGGCTACACCTTC.

The chain joins TRBV3-1 to TRBJ2-2; 13 bases are a match to TRBD2. From germline, CDR1 is LGHDT and CDR2 YNNKEL (reference sequence). CDR3 length equals 19 residues. V dropped 0 bases and J dropped 3; count of bases not matched to a gene: 7. The CDR3 loop reads CASSQEVGLAGLHTGELFF. CDR3 coding DNA: TGTGCCAGCAGCCAAGAGGTGGGACTAGCGGGATTGCACACCGGGGAGCTGTTTTTT.